Described below is a single T cell receptor beta chain sequence and its context. What it recognizes is unknown. The data stem from a study of shared clonotypes between healthy human individuals. Study summary: Samples came from a couple of female and a few male donors aged 18 to 49.

CD8 cells classed as naive were CD45RO-negative and positively selected for CCR7, excluding terminally differentiated effector memory CD45RA+ cells. Study conclusions and caveats: Limited genetic and exposure-history diversity came from having few donors. Blood was the sole source, and tissue repertoires probably differ.

Genomic DNA of every subset was divided equally among multiple immunoSEQ plates. Sequencing was performed with immunoSEQ multiplex PCR; in TCRdb, only in-frame clones are kept and a portion is missing. The sample records more than 2 million clones, 80% to 95% being singletons. Germline lookup yields CDR1 LGHNA and CDR2 YNFKEQ. V lost 4 bases and J lost 5; bases outside the gene matches: 17. CDR3 size: 17 residues. Sequenced material: naive CD8+ T cells from PBMCs. This receptor was taken from a man between 18 and 35 years old in good health. Some clones in this sample may be carry-over from other donors' samples. V and J are TRBV4-2 and TRBJ2-7; 7 positions agree with TRBD2. In nucleotides, the CDR3 is TGTGCCAGCAGCCTATCAACCAGGAGCGGGATGATCCACGAGCAGTACTTC. Its protein product is CASSLSTRSGMIHEQYF.